A selection of T cell receptor beta chains follows, all from one sample in a study of cytomegalovirus exposure and HLA in healthy donors. Method: immunoSEQ multiplex PCR; TCRdb's copy keeps in-frame clones and lacks some. The sample has 110,000 to 150,000 clones, about 90% seen once. The specimen was PBMCs. Receptor source: a man aged 18 to 29 in good health and CMV-seronegative. Both conserved end residues are part of each CDR3. D genes are given only for firm matches. The size field is filled for only some rows; it gives once, few, many or a size class.

length	V	J	size	D	DNA	CDR3
14	TRBV2	TRBJ2-3	-	TRBD2	TGTGCCAGCAGGGGACTAGCGGGAACAGATACGCAGTATTTT	CASRGLAGTDTQYF
14	TRBV30	TRBJ1-1	-	TRBD1	TGTGCCTATAAAAACAGGGGCCTGAACACTGAAGCTTTCTTT	CAYKNRGLNTEAFF
17	TRBV28	TRBJ2-7	-	-	TGTGCCAGCAGTTTAAGTTTGGGTCAGAGACTATCCTACGAGCAGTACTTC	CASSLSLGQRLSYEQYF
13	TRBV30	TRBJ1-1	once	-	TGTGCCTGTACAGGGCCCGCGAACACTGAAGCTTTCTTT	CACTGPANTEAFF
15	TRBV6-5	TRBJ2-5	-	TRBD1	TGTGCCAGCAGTTACCCGGGACAGGGTGAAGAGACCCAGTACTTC	CASSYPGQGEETQYF
13	TRBV19	TRBJ2-7	-	TRBD1	TGTGCCAGTAGCTCCGGGACAGGGCTCAAGCAGTACTTC	CASSSGTGLKQYF
14	TRBV5-1	TRBJ2-1	-	-	TGCGCCAGCAGCTTCACTAGCTTGAGTGCTGAGCAGTTCTTC	CASSFTSLSAEQFF
13	TRBV14	TRBJ1-1	-	-	TGTGCCAGCAGCCCCACAGGCGGACCTGAAGCTTTCTTT	CASSPTGGPEAFF
14	TRBV5-4	TRBJ1-6	-	-	TGTGCCAGCAGCTTGACAGGAGATAATTCACCCCTCCACTTT	CASSLTGDNSPLHF
13	TRBV7-8	TRBJ1-5	few	-	TGTGCCAGCAGTCTGAGGAGCAATCAGCCCCAGCATTTT	CASSLRSNQPQHF
13	TRBV10-3	TRBJ1-1	-	-	TGTGCCATCAGTGAAGGGCCAGGGACTGAAGCTTTCTTT	CAISEGPGTEAFF
11	TRBV28	TRBJ1-1	few	-	TGTGCCACCTGGGGGGAGACTGAAGCTTTCTTT	CATWGETEAFF
10	TRBV20-1	TRBJ2-5	-	-	TGCAGTGCCTCGCAAGAGACCCAGTACTTC	CSASQETQYF
16	TRBV27	TRBJ2-5	-	TRBD2	TGTGCCAGCAGTTTATTAGGCGGGGGGGCCGCGGAGACCCAGTACTTC	CASSLLGGGAAETQYF
17	TRBV11-2	TRBJ2-7	-	-	TGTGCCAGCAGCTTAGGGCCAGGGGTTGCAGTTTCCTACGAGCAGTACTTC	CASSLGPGVAVSYEQYF
10	TRBV20-1	TRBJ2-7	-	-	TGCAGTGCAGGACACTACGAGCAGTACTTC	CSAGHYEQYF
15	TRBV6-1	TRBJ1-5	few	-	TGTGCCAGCAGTGACCAGGGGCTCAGCAATCAGCCCCAGCATTTT	CASSDQGLSNQPQHF
14	TRBV18	TRBJ1-3	-	-	TGTGCCAGCTCACCATCAGTCTCTGGAAACACCATATATTTT	CASSPSVSGNTIYF
17	TRBV7-2	TRBJ1-3	-	-	TGTGCCAGCAGCTTTCAGTCGGTGGGGGGCTCTGGAAACACCATATATTTT	CASSFQSVGGSGNTIYF
13	TRBV27	TRBJ1-1	-	-	TGTGCCAGCAGTTTATCAGGCGGGACTGAAGCTTTCTTT	CASSLSGGTEAFF
14	TRBV10-2	TRBJ2-7	-	-	TGCGCCAGCAGTGGCAACAGGGCCTTGACGGAGCAGTACTTC	CASSGNRALTEQYF
15	TRBV27	TRBJ1-2	-	-	TGTGCCAGCAGTTTAACGCCGGAGGGAAACTATGGCTACACCTTC	CASSLTPEGNYGYTF
14	TRBV6-5	TRBJ2-5	-	TRBD1	TGTGCCAGCAGTTTGGAGGACAGGCCTGCTACCCAGTACTTC	CASSLEDRPATQYF
15	TRBV27	TRBJ1-2	-	-	TGTGCCAGCAGTTTCACGAGCGGGGGTAGCTATGGCTACACCTTC	CASSFTSGGSYGYTF
14	TRBV12-5	TRBJ2-2	-	-	TGTGCTAGTGGTCCCGGAGCGAACACCGGGGAGCTGTTTTTT	CASGPGANTGELFF
16	TRBV7-2	TRBJ2-2	-	-	TGTGCCAGCAGCTTCGGCGGGGCGCAGAACACCGGGGAGCTGTTTTTT	CASSFGGAQNTGELFF
15	TRBV10-3	TRBJ2-1	-	-	TGTGCCATCAGTCGACAGGCTAACTCCTACAATGAGCAGTTCTTC	CAISRQANSYNEQFF
18	TRBV4-1	TRBJ2-3	-	TRBD1	TGCGCCAGCAGCCAAGTCACAGGGGGCCACCTTAGCACAGATACGCAGTATTTT	CASSQVTGGHLSTDTQYF
15	TRBV19	TRBJ2-1	-	-	TGTGCCAGTAGTATAGGCGGGACCTCATACAATGAGCAGTTCTTC	CASSIGGTSYNEQFF
14	TRBV12-5	TRBJ2-5	-	-	TGTGCTAGTGGTTTGGGGACTGCTATCGGGACCCAGTACTTC	CASGLGTAIGTQYF
16	TRBV11-1	TRBJ2-3	-	-	TGTGCCAGCAGCTTAATTGAGACAGGAGACACAGATACGCAGTATTTT	CASSLIETGDTDTQYF